One TCR beta chain is described in this entry. The CDR3 consists of 14 residues. The V and J ends lost 5 bases and 3 bases respectively, with 11 bases between them. The germline V gene has CDR1 MNHEY and CDR2 SMNVEV (reference sequence). These data are taken from a study of blood T cell repertoires in COVID-19. TCRdb keeps only in-frame clones here, not all; method: immunoSEQ multiplex PCR. This sample yields approximately 190,000 clones, of which around 83% are seen a single time; less than 3.5% belongs to the top ten. The receptor comes from a young woman who had been exposed to COVID-19. This chain uses TRBV27 with TRBJ1-5; TRBD1 is a possible D gene (6 bases). Sequencing was done on a sample of PBMCs or T cells enriched from blood (not recorded which). In nucleotides, the CDR3 is TGTGCCAGCAGTGTAGGACAGAACAATCAGCCCCAGCATTTT. Encoded protein: CASSVGQNNQPQHF.